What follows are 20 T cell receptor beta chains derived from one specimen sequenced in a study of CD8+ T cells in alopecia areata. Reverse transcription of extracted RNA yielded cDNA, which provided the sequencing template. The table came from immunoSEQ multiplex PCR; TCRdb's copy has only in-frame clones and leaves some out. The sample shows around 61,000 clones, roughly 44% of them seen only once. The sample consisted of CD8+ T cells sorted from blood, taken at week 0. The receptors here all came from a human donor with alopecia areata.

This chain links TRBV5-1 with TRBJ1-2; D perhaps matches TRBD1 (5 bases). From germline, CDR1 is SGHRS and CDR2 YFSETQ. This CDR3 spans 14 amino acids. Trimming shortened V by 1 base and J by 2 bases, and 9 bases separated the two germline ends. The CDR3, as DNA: TGCGCCAGCAGCTTGAGGTGGGGCAACTATGGCTACACCTTC. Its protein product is CASSLRWGNYGYTF.

The CDR3 nucleotides are TGTGCCAGCAGTTCAGAACCACGCGACAGCTATAACCAAGAGACCCAGTACTTC. Protein sequence: CASSSEPRDSYNQETQYF. This chain links TRBV27 with TRBJ2-5; TRBD1 is a possible D gene (5 bases). The CDR3 runs to 18 residues. Germline V gives CDR1 MNHEY, CDR2 SMNVEV (reference sequence). V was clipped by 4 bases and J by 0 bases, with 21 bases between them.

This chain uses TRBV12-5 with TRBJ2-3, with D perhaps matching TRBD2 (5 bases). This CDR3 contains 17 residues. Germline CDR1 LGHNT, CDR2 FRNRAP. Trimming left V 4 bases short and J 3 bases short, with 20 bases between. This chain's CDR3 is CASGSRTELGVTDTQYF. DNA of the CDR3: TGTGCTAGTGGTTCTAGAACCGAACTAGGAGTGACAGATACGCAGTATTTT. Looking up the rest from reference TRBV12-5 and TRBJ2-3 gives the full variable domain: DARVTQTPRHKVTEMGQEVTMRCQPILGHNTVFWYRQTMMQGLELLAYFRNRAPLDDSGMPKDRFSAEMPDATLATLKIQPSEPRDSAVYFCASGSRTELGVTDTQYFGPGTRLTVL.

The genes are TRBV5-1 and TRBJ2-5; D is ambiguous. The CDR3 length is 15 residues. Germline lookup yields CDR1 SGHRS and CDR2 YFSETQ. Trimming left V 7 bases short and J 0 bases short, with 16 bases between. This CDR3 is CASYQRPNYQETQYF. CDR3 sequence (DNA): TGCGCCAGCTATCAGAGGCCGAATTACCAAGAGACCCAGTACTTC.

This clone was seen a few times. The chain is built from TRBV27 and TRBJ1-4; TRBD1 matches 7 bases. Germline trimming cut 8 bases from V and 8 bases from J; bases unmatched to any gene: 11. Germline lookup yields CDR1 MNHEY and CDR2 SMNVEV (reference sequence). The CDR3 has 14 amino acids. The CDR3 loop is CASAGLGQQEKLFF. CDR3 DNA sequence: TGTGCCAGCGCTGGCTTGGGACAGCAGGAAAAACTGTTTTTT.

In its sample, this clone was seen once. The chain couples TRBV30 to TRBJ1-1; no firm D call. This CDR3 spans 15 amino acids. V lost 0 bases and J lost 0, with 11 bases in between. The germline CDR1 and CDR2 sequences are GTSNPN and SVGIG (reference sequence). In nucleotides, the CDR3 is TGTGCCTGGAGTGTAAGGCTTGGCATGAACACTGAAGCTTTCTTT. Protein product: CAWSVRLGMNTEAFF.

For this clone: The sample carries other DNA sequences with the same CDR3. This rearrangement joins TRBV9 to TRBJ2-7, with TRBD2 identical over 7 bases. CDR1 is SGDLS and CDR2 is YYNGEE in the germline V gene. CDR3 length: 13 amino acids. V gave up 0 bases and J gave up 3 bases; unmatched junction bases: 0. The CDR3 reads CASSVGTSYEQYF. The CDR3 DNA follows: TGTGCCAGCAGCGTAGGGACTAGCTACGAGCAGTACTTC.

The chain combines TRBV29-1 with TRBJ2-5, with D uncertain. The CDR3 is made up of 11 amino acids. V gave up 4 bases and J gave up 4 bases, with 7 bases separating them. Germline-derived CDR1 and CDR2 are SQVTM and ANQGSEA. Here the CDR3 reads CSVGSIETQYF. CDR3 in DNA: TGCAGCGTTGGAAGCATAGAGACCCAGTACTTC.

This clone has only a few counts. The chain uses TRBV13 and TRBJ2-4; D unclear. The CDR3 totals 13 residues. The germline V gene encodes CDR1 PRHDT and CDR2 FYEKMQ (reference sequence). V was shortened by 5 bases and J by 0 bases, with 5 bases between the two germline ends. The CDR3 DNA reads TGTGCCAGCAGCCCAGAAGCCAAAAACATTCAGTACTTC. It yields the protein CASSPEAKNIQYF.

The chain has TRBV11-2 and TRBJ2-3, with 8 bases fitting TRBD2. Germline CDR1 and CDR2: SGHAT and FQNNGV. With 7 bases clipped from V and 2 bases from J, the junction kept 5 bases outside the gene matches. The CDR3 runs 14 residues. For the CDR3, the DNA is TGTGCCAGCACCATAGCGGGACCCACAGATACGCAGTATTTT. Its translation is CASTIAGPTDTQYF.

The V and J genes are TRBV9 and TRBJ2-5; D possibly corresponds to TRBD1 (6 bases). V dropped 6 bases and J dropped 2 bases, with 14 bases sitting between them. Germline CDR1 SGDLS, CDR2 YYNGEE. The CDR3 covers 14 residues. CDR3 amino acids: CASNDRTAQETQYF. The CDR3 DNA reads TGTGCCAGCAATGACAGGACAGCTCAAGAGACCCAGTACTTC.

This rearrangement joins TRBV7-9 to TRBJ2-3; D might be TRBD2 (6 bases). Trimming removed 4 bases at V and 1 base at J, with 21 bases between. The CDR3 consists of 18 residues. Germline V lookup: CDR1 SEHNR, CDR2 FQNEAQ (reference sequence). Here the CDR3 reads CASSSGLTWGEGTDTQYF. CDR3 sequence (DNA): TGTGCCAGCAGCTCCGGGCTCACCTGGGGGGAAGGCACAGATACGCAGTATTTT.

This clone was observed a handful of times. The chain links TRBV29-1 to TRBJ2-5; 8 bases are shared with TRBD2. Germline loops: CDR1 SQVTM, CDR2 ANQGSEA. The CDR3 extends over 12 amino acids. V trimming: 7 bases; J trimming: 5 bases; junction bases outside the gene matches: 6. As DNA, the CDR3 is TGCAGCGCCGAAGGCGGGAGGGAGACCCAGTACTTC. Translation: CSAEGGRETQYF.

The CDR3, as DNA: TGCAGCGTTGTGCAGCGGGAGGTGGTGACCTACAATGAGCAGTTCTTC. This sequence encodes CSVVQREVVTYNEQFF. The chain combines TRBV29-1 with TRBJ2-1, with 9 bases lining up with TRBD2. This CDR3 is built from 16 residues. V was clipped by 4 bases and J by 2 bases; unmatched bases: 9. Germline V gene lookup returns CDR1 SQVTM and CDR2 ANQGSEA.

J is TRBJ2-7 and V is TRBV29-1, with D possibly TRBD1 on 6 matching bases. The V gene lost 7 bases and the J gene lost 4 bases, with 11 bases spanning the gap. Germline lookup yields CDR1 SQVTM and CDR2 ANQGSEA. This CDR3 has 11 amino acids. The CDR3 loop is CSASQGYEQYF. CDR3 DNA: TGCAGCGCCTCCCAGGGGTACGAGCAGTACTTC.

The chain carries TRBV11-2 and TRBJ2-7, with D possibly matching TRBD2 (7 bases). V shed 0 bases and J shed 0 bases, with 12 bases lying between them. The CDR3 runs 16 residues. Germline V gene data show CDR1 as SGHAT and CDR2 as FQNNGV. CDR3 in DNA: TGTGCCAGCAGCTTAGATCGGGGGGCCAGCTCCTACGAGCAGTACTTC. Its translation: CASSLDRGASSYEQYF.

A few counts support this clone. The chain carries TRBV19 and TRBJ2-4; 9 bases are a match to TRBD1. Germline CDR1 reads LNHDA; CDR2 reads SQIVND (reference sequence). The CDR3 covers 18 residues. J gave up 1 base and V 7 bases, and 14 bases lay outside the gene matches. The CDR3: CASTRDRERGSAKNIQYF. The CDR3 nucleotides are TGTGCCAGTACAAGGGACAGGGAGAGGGGCTCTGCCAAAAACATTCAGTACTTC.

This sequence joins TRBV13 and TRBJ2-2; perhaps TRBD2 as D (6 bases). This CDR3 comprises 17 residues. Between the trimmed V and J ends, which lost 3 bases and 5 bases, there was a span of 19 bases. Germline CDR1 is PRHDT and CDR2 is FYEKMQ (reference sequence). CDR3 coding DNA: TGTGCCAGCAGCTTTCCCTCAGGGCGGGAAACAACCGGGGAGCTGTTTTTT. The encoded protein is CASSFPSGRETTGELFF. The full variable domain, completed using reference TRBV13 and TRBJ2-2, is AAGVIQSPRHLIKEKRETATLKCYPIPRHDTVYWYQQGPGQDPQFLISFYEKMQSDKGSIPDRFSAQQFSDYHSELNMSSLELGDSALYFCASSFPSGRETTGELFFGEGSRLTVL.

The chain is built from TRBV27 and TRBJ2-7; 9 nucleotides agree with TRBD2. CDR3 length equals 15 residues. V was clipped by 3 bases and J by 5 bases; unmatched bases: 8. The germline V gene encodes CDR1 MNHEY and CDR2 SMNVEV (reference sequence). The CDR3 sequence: CASSFGVASGNEQYF. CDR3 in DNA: TGTGCCAGCAGTTTCGGTGTGGCTAGCGGGAACGAGCAGTACTTC.

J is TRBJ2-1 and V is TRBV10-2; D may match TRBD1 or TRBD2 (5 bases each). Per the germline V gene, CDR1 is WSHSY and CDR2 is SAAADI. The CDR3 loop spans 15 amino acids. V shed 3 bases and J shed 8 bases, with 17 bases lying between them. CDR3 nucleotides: TGCGCCAGCAGTGATCCTAGGCGGATGGGGGATGAGCAGTTCTTC. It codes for CASSDPRRMGDEQFF.